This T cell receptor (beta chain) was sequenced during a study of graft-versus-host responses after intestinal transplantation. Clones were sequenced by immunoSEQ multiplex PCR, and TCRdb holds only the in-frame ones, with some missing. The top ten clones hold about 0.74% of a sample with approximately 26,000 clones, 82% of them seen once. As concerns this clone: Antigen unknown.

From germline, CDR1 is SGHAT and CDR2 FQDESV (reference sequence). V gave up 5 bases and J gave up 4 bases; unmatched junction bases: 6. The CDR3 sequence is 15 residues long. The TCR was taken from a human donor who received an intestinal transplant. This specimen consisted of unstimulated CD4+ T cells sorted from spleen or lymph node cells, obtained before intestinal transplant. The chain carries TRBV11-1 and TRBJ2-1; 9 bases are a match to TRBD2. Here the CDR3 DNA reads TGTGCCAGCAGCACACGGACTAGCGCGTACAATGAGCAGTTCTTC. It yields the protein CASSTRTSAYNEQFF. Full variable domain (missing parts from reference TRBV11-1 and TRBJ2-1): EAEVAQSPRYKITEKSQAVAFWCDPISGHATLYWYRQILGQGPELLVQFQDESVVDDSQLPKDRFSAERLKGVDSTLKIQPAELGDSAMYLCASSTRTSAYNEQFFGPGTRLTVL.